This TCR beta chain appears in the sequencing data of a study of T-cell memory formation after mild COVID-19. Study as a whole: TCR clusters showed largely donor specificity.

This CDR3 region has 14 residues. Deletions cut 4 bases from V and 7 bases from J, with 13 bases between. The germline gives CDR1 SGHTA, CDR2 FQGTGA. With constant-segment primers, 5'RACE yielded cDNA libraries of TCR alpha and TCR beta that carried sample barcodes and UMIs. TCRdb re-called the 5' RACE reads through MiXCR, storing one row per CDR3 protein. Here the sample spans about 50,000 distinct CDR3 sequences, 9.3% being singletons. Study-wide results and caveats: Later expanders leaned toward CD4+, whereas clones contracting from day 15 to 85 were balanced CD4/CD8.

For this clonotype: Its antigen is unidentified.

Sequenced: PBMCs or a T cell subset sorted from them (not recorded which). The chain carries TRBV7-3 and TRBJ2-2, with D tentatively TRBD2 (7 bases). This receptor was taken from an adult woman who had mild COVID-19 (a few samples of this study predate the infection). Cell type and time point are not known. For the CDR3, the DNA is TGTGCCAGCAGCTCCCGCGGGGGCCACGGGGAGCTGTTTTTT. It encodes CASSSRGGHGELFF.